Following are 23 T cell receptor beta chains from one sample sequenced in a study of response to subunit inactivated influenza vaccine. From the RT-PCR reads, TCRdb called clonotypes with MiXCR, one entry per CDR3 protein. The sample lists about 540,000 distinct CDR3 sequences; under 30% were seen once. This same sample was also taken into another study, of T cells expressing NK-cell markers. In that study: Making the TCR beta cDNA relied on 5'RACE template switching with UMIs.

This specimen consisted of CD4+ T cells sorted from PBMCs, obtained roughly 12 days after vaccination. The receptor source for this set is a man in his forties or fifties who received an inactivated influenza vaccine.

The J gene is TRBJ2-3, the V gene TRBV2; D unresolved. The length of the CDR3 is 12 residues. Germline V gives CDR1 SNHLY, CDR2 FYNNEI. The ends were cut back, 3 bases at V and 5 bases at J, with 6 bases in the middle. The CDR3 coding sequence is TGTGCCAGCAGTGATTTGGGAGATACGCAGTATTTT. Translation: CASSDLGDTQYF.

The chain employs TRBV2 and TRBJ2-7, with a tentative D call TRBD1 (6 bases). The germline CDR1 and CDR2 sequences are SNHLY and FYNNEI. The CDR3 consists of 14 residues. V was trimmed by 10 bases and J by 3 bases, leaving 19 bases between them. The CDR3 region is CAIQPREGGYEQYF. CDR3 in DNA: TGTGCCATACAACCCCGGGAAGGGGGCTACGAGCAGTACTTC.

This sequence joins TRBV9 and TRBJ2-1; no reliable D call. Looked up from germline, CDR1 is SGDLS and CDR2 is YYNGEE. Trimming left V 0 bases short and J 1 base short, with 8 bases between. The CDR3 loop spans 15 amino acids. In nucleotides, the CDR3 is TGTGCCAGCAGCGTAGAGGGTAGGTCCTACAATGAGCAGTTCTTC. It encodes CASSVEGRSYNEQFF.

This clonotype has only a few counts. The chain uses TRBV10-2 and TRBJ2-5; 13 bases are a match to TRBD2. CDR3 length equals 17 residues. Germline assignment: CDR1 WSHSY and CDR2 SAAADI. With 5 bases clipped from V and 4 bases from J, the junction kept 10 bases outside the gene matches. CDR3 sequence (DNA): TGCGCCAGCAGTTCGGGACTAGCGGGGCCAATTAGAGAGACCCAGTACTTC. Its translation is CASSSGLAGPIRETQYF.

This clonotype was found a few times. The genes are TRBV6-1 and TRBJ2-7, with D perhaps assigned TRBD1 or TRBD2 (5 bases each). The V and J ends lost 7 bases and 2 bases respectively, with 15 bases between them. This CDR3 comprises 14 residues. CDR1 is MNHNS and CDR2 is SASEGT in the germline V gene. The CDR3 region has the DNA TGTGCCAGCACCCGGGTGGGACCAACCTACGAGCAGTACTTC. Amino acids: CASTRVGPTYEQYF.

The chain combines TRBV4-2 with TRBJ2-2; D unclear. The CDR3 consists of 14 residues. Germline V gene lookup returns CDR1 LGHNA and CDR2 YNFKEQ. V lost 0 bases to trimming and J lost 4 bases, with 6 bases between them. The CDR3 is CASSQEVITGELFF. CDR3 bases: TGTGCCAGCAGCCAAGAAGTAATCACCGGGGAGCTGTTTTTT.

This clonotype was observed a single time. The chain uses TRBV29-1 and TRBJ1-1; D gene uncertain. The CDR3 is made up of 13 amino acids. Germline CDR1 and CDR2: SQVTM and ANQGSEA. V was trimmed by 3 bases and J by 5 bases, leaving 13 bases between them. The CDR3 DNA sequence: TGCAGCGTTGAGGTGGGCCCGGGAACTGAAGCTTTCTTT. Amino acid sequence: CSVEVGPGTEAFF.

This clonotype has only a few counts. The gene calls are TRBV6-5 and TRBJ2-7; no firm D call. CDR1 and CDR2 (germline): MNHEY, SVGAGI. The CDR3 is 13 amino acids. With 2 bases removed from V and 2 bases from J, the gap between germline ends came to 7 bases. The CDR3 nucleotides read TGTGCCAGCAGTTACAGGCAGGCCTACGAGCAGTACTTC. This sequence encodes CASSYRQAYEQYF.

As DNA, the CDR3 is TGTGCCACCAGCAGAGATACCCGGCGTGAAGCTTTCTTT. It specifies CATSRDTRREAFF. The V call is TRBV15, the J call TRBJ1-1; D uncertain. The CDR3 is 13 residues long. The germline V and J ends were trimmed by 0 bases and 7 bases, with 9 bases remaining between them. Germline lookup yields CDR1 LNHNV and CDR2 YYDKDF (reference sequence).

This clonotype was counted between two and nine times. V gene TRBV2 combines with J gene TRBJ2-7; D remains unclear. The ends were cut back, 7 bases at V and 2 bases at J, with 9 bases in the middle. This CDR3 has 12 amino acids. From germline, CDR1 is SNHLY and CDR2 FYNNEI. In DNA, the CDR3 is TGTGCCAGCACCCTGTTGACCTACGAGCAGTACTTC. Translation gives CASTLLTYEQYF.

The rearrangement joins TRBV3-1 to TRBJ2-2, with D perhaps TRBD2 (5 bases). V was shortened by 1 base and J by 2 bases, with 11 bases between the two germline ends. Germline-derived CDR1 and CDR2 are LGHDT and YNNKEL (reference sequence). The CDR3 has 16 amino acids. The CDR3 protein is CASSQGTAANTGELFF. The DNA for the CDR3 is TGTGCCAGCAGCCAAGGGACTGCCGCTAACACCGGGGAGCTGTTTTTT.

This clonotype was observed many times. CDR3 sequence reads: CSAREILAGYNEQFF. CDR3 nucleotide sequence: TGCAGTGCTAGAGAGATACTAGCGGGTTACAATGAGCAGTTCTTC. The V call is TRBV20-1, the J call TRBJ2-1; 9 positions agree with TRBD2. Germline V gene lookup returns CDR1 DFQATT and CDR2 SNEGSKA (reference sequence). With 0 bases clipped from V and 4 bases from J, the junction kept 4 bases outside the gene matches. CDR3 length: 15 amino acids.

V gene TRBV9 combines with J gene TRBJ2-7; no reliable D call. V lost 0 bases, J lost 3 bases, and 13 bases lay in between. Germline lookup yields CDR1 SGDLS and CDR2 YYNGEE. The CDR3 runs to 15 residues. CDR3 sequence (DNA): TGTGCCAGCAGCGTAGGAGGCCCCGATCACTACGAGCAGTACTTC. Its protein product is CASSVGGPDHYEQYF.

This clonotype was detected a few times. The chain is built from TRBV7-2 and TRBJ1-1; 8 nucleotides agree with TRBD1. CDR1 is SGHTA and CDR2 is FQGNSA in the germline V gene. The CDR3 runs 15 residues. With 2 bases clipped from V and 3 bases from J, the junction kept 5 bases outside the gene matches. CDR3 coding DNA: TGTGCCAGCAGCTTACAGGGGGCTTGGGACACTGAAGCTTTCTTT. It is translated as CASSLQGAWDTEAFF.

The CDR3 nucleotides read TGTGCCAGCAGTTTCAGCGGGGGGATGAATGAGCAGTTCTTC. Protein: CASSFSGGMNEQFF. The chain joins TRBV12-3 or TRBV12-4 to TRBJ2-1; 9 bases fit TRBD2. Trimming at V came to 3 bases and at J to 7 bases, leaving 4 bases not matched to a gene. The CDR3 consists of 14 residues.

This CDR3 reads CASSYQGGTEAFF. CDR3 DNA: TGCGCCAGCAGCTATCAGGGGGGGACTGAAGCTTTCTTT. The chain recombines TRBV5-1 with TRBJ1-1; TRBD1 matches at 7 bases. The germline V gene encodes CDR1 SGHRS and CDR2 YFSETQ. The junction had 4 bases not matched to a gene; V was cut back by 3 bases and J by 5 bases. CDR3 length: 13 amino acids.

The chain employs TRBV5-1 and TRBJ2-7, with a possible D match to TRBD1 (6 bases). Germline CDR1 is SGHRS and CDR2 is YFSETQ. The CDR3 has 15 amino acids. Trimming stripped 4 bases from V and 4 bases from J, with 18 bases between. The DNA of the CDR3 is TGCGCCAGCAGCATCCTACCGGGACACAAGTACGAGCAGTACTTC. Its translation is CASSILPGHKYEQYF.

The J gene is TRBJ2-3, the V gene TRBV9; D may be TRBD1 (6 bases). Germline lookup yields CDR1 SGDLS and CDR2 YYNGEE. The CDR3 contains 15 residues. V gave up 0 bases and J gave up 5 bases, with 13 bases separating them. CDR3 in amino acids: CASSVARGGRDTQYF. DNA of the CDR3: TGTGCCAGCAGCGTAGCCAGAGGGGGAAGAGATACGCAGTATTTT.

The chain links TRBV29-1 to TRBJ2-5, with 10 bases identical to TRBD1. This CDR3 contains 16 residues. Germline CDR1 reads SQVTM; CDR2 reads ANQGSEA. J lost 2 bases, V lost 6 bases, and 12 bases had no gene match. CDR3 in DNA: TGCAGCGTCCGGACAGGGGGTTACGCCAGACAAGAGACCCAGTACTTC. Its protein is CSVRTGGYARQETQYF.

This sequence joins TRBV11-2 and TRBJ2-2; 8 bases are a match to TRBD2. CDR3 length: 17 amino acids. CDR1 is SGHAT, CDR2 FQNNGV, per germline. The trim removed 5 bases at V and 1 base at J, leaving 9 bases unmatched. The CDR3 loop is CASSPKLAGGNTGELFF. The CDR3 region has the DNA TGTGCCAGCAGCCCCAAACTTGCGGGGGGGAACACCGGGGAGCTGTTTTTT.

This clonotype appeared many times. This sequence joins TRBV7-2 and TRBJ2-2; D remains unclear. The CDR3 consists of 12 residues. V was trimmed by 5 bases and J by 8 bases, leaving 9 bases between them. Germline CDR1 reads SGHTA; CDR2 reads FQGNSA. CDR3 protein: CASSPGLGELFF. The CDR3 DNA sequence: TGTGCCAGCAGCCCCGGGCTGGGGGAGCTGTTTTTT.

The chain uses TRBV29-1 and TRBJ1-1; D not resolved. The CDR3 covers 12 residues. Germline CDR1 SQVTM, CDR2 ANQGSEA. The V end lost 4 bases, the J end lost 0 bases, and 6 bases lay between the germline ends. The CDR3 region has the DNA TGCAGCGTTGGGCGGATGAACACTGAAGCTTTCTTT. Its protein is CSVGRMNTEAFF.

A few counts support this clonotype. This chain connects TRBV20-1 to TRBJ1-6; 8 nucleotides agree with TRBD1. CDR3 length equals 14 residues. In germline, CDR1 is DFQATT, CDR2 SNEGSKA (reference sequence). V lost 2 bases, J lost 9 bases, and 6 bases stayed unmatched. CDR3 protein: CSARMGQAGSPLHF. The CDR3 DNA is TGCAGTGCTAGAATGGGACAGGCGGGTTCACCCCTCCACTTT.